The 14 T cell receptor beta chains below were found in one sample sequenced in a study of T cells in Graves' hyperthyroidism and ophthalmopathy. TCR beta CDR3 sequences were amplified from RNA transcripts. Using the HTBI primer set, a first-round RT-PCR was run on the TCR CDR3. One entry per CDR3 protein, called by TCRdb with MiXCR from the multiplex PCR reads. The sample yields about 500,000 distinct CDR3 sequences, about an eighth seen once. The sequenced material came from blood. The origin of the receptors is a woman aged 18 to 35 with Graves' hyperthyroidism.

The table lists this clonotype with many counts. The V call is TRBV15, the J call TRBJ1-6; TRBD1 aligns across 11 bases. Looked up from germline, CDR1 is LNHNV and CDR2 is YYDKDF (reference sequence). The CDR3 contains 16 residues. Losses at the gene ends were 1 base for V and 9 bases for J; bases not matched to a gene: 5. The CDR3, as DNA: TGTGCCACCAGCAGAGGACCGGACAGGGGGCCTTCACCCCTCCACTTT. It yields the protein CATSRGPDRGPSPLHF.

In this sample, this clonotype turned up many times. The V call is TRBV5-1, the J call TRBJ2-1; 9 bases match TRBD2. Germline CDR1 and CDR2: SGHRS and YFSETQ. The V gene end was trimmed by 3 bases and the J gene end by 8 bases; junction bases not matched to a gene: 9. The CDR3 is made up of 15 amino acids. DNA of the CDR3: TGCGCCAGCAGCTCGGGAGCGGGAGGTAGGGATGAGCAGTTCTTC. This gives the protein CASSSGAGGRDEQFF.

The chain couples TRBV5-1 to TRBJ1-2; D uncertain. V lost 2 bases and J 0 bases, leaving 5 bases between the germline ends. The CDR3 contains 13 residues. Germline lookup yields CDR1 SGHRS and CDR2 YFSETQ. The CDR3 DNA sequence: TGCGCCAGCAGCTTCGAAGCTAACTATGGCTACACCTTC. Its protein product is CASSFEANYGYTF. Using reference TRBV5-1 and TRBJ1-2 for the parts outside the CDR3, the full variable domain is KAGVTQTPRYLIKTRGQQVTLSCSPISGHRSVSWYQQTPGQGLQFLFEYFSETQRNKGNFPGRFSGRQFSNSRSEMNVSTLELGDSALYLCASSFEANYGYTFGSGTRLTVV.

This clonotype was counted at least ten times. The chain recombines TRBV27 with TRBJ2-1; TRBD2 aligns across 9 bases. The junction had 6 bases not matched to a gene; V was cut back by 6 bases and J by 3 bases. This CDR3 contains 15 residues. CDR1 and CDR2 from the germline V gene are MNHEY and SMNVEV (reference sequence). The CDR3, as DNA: TGTGCCAGCAGGGGGGCTAGCGGGGTCTACAATGAGCAGTTCTTC. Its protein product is CASRGASGVYNEQFF.

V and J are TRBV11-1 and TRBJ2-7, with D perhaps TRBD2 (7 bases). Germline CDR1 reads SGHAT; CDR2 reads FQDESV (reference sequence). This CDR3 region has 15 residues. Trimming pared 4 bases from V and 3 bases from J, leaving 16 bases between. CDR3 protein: CASSWTSGQNYEQYF. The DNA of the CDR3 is TGTGCCAGCAGCTGGACTAGTGGACAGAACTACGAGCAGTACTTC.

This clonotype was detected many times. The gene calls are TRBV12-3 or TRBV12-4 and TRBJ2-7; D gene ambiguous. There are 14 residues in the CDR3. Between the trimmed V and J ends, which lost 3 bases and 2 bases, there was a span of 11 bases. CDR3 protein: CASSFRAGAYEQYF. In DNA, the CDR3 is TGTGCCAGCAGTTTCCGAGCCGGCGCCTACGAGCAGTACTTC.

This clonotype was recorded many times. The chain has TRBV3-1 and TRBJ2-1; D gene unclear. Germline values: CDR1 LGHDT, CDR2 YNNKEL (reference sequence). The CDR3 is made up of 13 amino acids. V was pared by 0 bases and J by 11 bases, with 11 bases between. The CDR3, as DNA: TGTGCCAGCAGCCAAGATACCTGGGCGCAGCAGTTCTTC. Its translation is CASSQDTWAQQFF.

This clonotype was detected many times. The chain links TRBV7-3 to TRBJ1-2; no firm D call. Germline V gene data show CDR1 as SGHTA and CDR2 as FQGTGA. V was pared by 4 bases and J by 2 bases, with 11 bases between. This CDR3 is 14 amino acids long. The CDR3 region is CASSSTGPNYGYTF. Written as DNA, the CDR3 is TGTGCCAGCAGCTCGACGGGCCCCAACTATGGCTACACCTTC. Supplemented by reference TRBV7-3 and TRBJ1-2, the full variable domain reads GAGVSQTPSNKVTEKGKYVELRCDPISGHTALYWYRQSLGQGPEFLIYFQGTGAADDSGLPNDRFFAVRPEGSVSTLKIQRTERGDSAVYLCASSSTGPNYGYTFGSGTRLTVV.

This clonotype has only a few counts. The CDR3 sequence: CASSQVVSPRDTEAFF. Here the CDR3 DNA reads TGCGCCAGCAGCCAAGTAGTCAGCCCAAGGGACACTGAAGCTTTCTTT. The rearrangement uses TRBV4-1 and TRBJ1-1; D unclear. The V gene lost 1 base and the J gene lost 3 bases, with 15 bases spanning the gap. The CDR3 sequence is 16 residues long. Looked up from germline, CDR1 is MGHRA and CDR2 is YSYEKL.

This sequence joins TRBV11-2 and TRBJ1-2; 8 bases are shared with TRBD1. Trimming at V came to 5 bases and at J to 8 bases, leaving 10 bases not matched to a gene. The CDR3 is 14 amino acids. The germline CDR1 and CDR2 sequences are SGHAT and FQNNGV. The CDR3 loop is CASSPGQGVEGYTF. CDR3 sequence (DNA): TGTGCCAGCAGCCCCGGACAGGGAGTGGAAGGCTACACCTTC.

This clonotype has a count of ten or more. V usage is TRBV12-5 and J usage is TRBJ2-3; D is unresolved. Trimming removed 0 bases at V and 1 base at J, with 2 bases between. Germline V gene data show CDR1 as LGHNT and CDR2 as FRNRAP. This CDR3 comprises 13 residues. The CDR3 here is CASGLVGTDTQYF. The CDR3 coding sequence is TGTGCTAGTGGTTTGGTAGGCACAGATACGCAGTATTTT.

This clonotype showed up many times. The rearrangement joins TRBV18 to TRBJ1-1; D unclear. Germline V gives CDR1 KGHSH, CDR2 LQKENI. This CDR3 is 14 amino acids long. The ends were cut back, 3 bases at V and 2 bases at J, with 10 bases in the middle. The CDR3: CASSPPQENTEAFF. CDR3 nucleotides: TGTGCCAGCTCACCGCCTCAGGAAAACACTGAAGCTTTCTTT.

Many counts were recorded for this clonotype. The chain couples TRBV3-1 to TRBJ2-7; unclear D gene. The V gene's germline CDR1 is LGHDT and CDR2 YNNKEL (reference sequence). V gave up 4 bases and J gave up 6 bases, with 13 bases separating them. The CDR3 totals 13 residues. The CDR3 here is CASSPTMFREQYF. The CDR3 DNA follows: TGTGCCAGCAGCCCTACTATGTTTCGCGAGCAGTACTTC.

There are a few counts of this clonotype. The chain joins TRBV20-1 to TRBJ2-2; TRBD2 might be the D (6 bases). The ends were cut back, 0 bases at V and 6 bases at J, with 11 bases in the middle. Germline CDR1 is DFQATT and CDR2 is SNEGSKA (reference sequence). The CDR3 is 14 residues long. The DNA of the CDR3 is TGCAGTGCTAGAGATCGTGGGAGGTCCGGGGAGCTGTTTTTT. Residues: CSARDRGRSGELFF.